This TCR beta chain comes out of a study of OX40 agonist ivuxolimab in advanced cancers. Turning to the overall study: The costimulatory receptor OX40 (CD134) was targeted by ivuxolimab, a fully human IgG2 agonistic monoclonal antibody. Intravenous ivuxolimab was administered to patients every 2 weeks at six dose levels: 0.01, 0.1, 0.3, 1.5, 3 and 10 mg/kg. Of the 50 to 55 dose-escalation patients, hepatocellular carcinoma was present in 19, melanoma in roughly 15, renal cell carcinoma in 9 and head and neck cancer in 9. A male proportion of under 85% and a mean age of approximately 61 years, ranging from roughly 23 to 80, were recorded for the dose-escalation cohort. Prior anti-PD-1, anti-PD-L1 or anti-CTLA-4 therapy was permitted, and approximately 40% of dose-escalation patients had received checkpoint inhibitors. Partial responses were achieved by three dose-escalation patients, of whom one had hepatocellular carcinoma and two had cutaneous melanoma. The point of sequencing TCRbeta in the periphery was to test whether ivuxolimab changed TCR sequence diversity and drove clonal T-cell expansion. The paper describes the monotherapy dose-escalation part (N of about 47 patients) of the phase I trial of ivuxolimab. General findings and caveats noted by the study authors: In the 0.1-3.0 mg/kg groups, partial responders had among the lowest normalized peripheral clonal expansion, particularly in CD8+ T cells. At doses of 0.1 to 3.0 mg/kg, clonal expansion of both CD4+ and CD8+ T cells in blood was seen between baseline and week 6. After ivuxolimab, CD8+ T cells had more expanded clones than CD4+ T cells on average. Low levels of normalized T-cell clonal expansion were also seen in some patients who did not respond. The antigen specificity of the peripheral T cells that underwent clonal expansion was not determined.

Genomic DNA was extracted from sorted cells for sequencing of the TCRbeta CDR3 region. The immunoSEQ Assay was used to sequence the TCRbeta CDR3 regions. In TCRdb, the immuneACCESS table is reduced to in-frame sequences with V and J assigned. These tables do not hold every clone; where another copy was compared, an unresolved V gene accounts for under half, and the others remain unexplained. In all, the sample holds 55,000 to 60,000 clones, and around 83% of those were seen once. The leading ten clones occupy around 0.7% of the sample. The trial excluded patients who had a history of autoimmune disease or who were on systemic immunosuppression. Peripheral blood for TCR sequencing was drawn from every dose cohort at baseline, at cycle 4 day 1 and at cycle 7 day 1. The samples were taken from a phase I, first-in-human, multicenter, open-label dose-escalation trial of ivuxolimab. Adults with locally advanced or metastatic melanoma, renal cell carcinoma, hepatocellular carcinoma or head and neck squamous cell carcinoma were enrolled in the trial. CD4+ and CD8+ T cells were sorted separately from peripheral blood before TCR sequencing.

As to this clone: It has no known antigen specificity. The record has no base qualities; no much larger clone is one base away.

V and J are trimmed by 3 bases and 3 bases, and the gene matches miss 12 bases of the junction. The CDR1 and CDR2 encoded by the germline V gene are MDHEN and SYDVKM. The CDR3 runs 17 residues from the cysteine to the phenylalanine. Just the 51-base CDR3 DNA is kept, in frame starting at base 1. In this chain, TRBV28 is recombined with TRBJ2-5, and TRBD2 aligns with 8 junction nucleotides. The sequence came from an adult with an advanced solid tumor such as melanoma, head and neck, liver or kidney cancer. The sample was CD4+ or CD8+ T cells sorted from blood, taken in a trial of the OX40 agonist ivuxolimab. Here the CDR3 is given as CASSFFSTGTRKETQYF. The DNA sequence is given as TGTGCCAGCAGTTTTTTCTCTACCGGGACTAGGAAAGAGACCCAGTACTTC.